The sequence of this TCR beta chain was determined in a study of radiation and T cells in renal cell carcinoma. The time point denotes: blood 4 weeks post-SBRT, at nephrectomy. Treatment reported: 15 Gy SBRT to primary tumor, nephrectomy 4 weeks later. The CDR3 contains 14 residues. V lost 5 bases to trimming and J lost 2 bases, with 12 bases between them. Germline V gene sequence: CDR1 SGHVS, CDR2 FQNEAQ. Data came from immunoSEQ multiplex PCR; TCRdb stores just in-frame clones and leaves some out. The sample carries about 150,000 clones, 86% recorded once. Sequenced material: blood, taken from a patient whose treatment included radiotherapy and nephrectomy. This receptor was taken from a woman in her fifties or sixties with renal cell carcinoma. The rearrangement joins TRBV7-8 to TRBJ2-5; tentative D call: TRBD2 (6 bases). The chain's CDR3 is CASSRGRSQETQYF. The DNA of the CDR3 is TGTGCCAGCAGCCGGGGGAGGTCACAAGAGACCCAGTACTTC.